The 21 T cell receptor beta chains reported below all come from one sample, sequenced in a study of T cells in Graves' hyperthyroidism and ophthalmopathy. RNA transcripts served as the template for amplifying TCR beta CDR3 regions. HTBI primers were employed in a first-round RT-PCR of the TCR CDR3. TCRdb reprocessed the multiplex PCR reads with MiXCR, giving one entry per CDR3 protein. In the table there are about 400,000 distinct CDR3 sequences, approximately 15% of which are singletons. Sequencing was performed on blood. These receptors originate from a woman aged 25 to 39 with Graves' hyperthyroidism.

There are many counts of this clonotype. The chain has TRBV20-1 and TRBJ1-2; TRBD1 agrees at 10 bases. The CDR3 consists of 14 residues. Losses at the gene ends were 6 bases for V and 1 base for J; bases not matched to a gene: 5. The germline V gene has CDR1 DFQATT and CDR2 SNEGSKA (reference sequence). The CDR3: CSAFGQGVNYGYTF. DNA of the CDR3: TGCAGTGCCTTCGGACAGGGGGTTAACTATGGCTACACCTTC.

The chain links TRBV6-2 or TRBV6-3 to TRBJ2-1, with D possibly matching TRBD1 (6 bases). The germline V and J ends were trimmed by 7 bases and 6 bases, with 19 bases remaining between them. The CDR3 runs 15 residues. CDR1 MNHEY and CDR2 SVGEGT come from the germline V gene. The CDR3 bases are TGTGCCAGCATACCTGGGGCAGGGGCGATCAATGAGCAGTTCTTC. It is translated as CASIPGAGAINEQFF.

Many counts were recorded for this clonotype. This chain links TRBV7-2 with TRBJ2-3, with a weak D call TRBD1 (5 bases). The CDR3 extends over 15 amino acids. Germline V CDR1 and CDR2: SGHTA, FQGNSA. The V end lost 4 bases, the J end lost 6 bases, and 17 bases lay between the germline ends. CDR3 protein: CASSSAGAGVDTQYF. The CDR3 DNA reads TGTGCCAGCAGCTCAGCTGGGGCAGGTGTGGATACGCAGTATTTT.

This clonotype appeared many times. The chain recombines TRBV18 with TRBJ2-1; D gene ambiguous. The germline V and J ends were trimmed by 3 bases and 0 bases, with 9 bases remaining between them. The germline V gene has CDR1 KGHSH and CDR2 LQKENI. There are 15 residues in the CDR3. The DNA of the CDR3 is TGTGCCAGCTCACCCTTACCAGTCTCCTACAATGAGCAGTTCTTC. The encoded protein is CASSPLPVSYNEQFF.

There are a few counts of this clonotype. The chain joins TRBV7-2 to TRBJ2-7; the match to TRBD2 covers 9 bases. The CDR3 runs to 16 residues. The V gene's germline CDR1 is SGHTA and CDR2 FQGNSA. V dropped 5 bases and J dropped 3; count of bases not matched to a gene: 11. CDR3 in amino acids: CASSPRQLAGDYEQYF. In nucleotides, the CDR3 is TGTGCCAGCAGCCCCCGTCAACTAGCGGGCGACTACGAGCAGTACTTC.

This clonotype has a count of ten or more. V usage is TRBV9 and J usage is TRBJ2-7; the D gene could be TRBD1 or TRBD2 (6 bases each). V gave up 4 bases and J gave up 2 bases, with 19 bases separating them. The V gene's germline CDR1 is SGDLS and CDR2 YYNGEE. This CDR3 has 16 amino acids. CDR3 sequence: CASSPGEGGAAYEQYF. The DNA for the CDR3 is TGTGCCAGCAGCCCCGGCGAGGGGGGCGCAGCCTACGAGCAGTACTTC.

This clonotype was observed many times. In DNA, the CDR3 is TGTGCCAGCAGTTTCTCCCCGGGAGGCCAAGAGACCCAGTACTTC. It is translated as CASSFSPGGQETQYF. The J gene is TRBJ2-5, the V gene TRBV27; TRBD2 matches 7 bases. CDR1 MNHEY and CDR2 SMNVEV come from the germline V gene (reference sequence). Losses at the gene ends were 3 bases for V and 1 base for J; bases not matched to a gene: 5. The CDR3 spans 15 residues.

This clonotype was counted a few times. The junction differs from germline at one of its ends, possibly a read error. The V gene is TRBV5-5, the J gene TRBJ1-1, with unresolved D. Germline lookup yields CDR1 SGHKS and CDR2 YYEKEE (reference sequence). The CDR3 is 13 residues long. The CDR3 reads CASSLEVGREAFF. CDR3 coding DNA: TGTGCCAGCAGTTTGGAGGTCGGGAGAGAAGCTTTCTTT.

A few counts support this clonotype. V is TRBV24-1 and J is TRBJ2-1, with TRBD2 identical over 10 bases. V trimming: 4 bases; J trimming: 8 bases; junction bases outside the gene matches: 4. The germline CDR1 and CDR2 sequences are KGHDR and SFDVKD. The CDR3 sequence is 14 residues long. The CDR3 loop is CATSEASGSDEQFF. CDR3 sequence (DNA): TGTGCCACCAGTGAAGCTAGCGGGAGCGATGAGCAGTTCTTC.

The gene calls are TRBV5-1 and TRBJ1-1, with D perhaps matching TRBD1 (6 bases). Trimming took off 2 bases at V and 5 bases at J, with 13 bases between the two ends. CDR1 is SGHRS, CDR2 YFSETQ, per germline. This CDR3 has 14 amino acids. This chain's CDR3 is CASSFGGGRTEAFF. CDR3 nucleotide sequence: TGCGCCAGCAGCTTTGGGGGGGGGCGAACTGAAGCTTTCTTT. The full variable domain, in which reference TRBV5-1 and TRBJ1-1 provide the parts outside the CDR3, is KAGVTQTPRYLIKTRGQQVTLSCSPISGHRSVSWYQQTPGQGLQFLFEYFSETQRNKGNFPGRFSGRQFSNSRSEMNVSTLELGDSALYLCASSFGGGRTEAFFGQGTRLTVV.

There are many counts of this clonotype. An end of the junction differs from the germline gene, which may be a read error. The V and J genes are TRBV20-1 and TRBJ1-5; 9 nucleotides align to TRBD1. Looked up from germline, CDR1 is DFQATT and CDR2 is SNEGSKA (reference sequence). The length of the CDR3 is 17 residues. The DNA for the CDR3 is TGCAGTGCCAGAGGACAGGGGTCACTGTATAGCAATCAGCCCCAGCATTTT. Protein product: CSARGQGSLYSNQPQHF.

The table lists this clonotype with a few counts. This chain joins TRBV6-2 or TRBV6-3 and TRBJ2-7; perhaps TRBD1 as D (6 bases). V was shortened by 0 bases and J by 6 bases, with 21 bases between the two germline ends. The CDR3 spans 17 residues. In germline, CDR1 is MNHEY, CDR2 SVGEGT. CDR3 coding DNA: TGTGCCAGCAGTTACTCCCCGACACAGGGACATTTGGTCGAGCAGTACTTC. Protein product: CASSYSPTQGHLVEQYF.

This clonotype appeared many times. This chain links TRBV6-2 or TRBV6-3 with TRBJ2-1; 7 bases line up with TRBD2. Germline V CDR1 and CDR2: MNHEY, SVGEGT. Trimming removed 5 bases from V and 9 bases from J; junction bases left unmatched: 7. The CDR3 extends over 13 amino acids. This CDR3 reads CASSSSGWGEQFF. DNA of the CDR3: TGTGCCAGCAGTAGTAGCGGGTGGGGTGAGCAGTTCTTC.

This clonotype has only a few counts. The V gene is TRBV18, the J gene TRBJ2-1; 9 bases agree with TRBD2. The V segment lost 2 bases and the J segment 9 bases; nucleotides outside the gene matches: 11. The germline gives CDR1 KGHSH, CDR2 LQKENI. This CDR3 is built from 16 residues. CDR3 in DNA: TGTGCCAGCTCACCATCATTTTATGCGACTAGCGGTGAGCAGTTCTTC. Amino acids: CASSPSFYATSGEQFF.

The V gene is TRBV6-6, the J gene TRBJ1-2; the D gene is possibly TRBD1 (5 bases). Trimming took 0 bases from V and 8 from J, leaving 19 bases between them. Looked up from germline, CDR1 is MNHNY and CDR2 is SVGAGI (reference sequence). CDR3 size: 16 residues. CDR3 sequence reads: CASSYSSSGQGGGYTF. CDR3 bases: TGTGCCAGCAGTTACTCCTCTAGCGGGCAGGGTGGAGGCTACACCTTC.

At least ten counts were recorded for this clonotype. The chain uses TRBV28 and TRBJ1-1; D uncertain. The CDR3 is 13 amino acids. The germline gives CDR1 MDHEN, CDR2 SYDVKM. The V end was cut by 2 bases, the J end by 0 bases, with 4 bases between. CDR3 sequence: CASSLRVNTEAFF. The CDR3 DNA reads TGTGCCAGCAGTTTACGCGTGAACACTGAAGCTTTCTTT.

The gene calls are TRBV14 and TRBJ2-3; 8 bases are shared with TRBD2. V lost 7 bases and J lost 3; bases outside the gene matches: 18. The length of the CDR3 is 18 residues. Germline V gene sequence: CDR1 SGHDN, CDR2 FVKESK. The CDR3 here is CASMGLAGSVGVTDTQYF. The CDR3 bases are TGTGCCAGCATGGGTCTAGCGGGTTCCGTGGGGGTTACAGATACGCAGTATTTT.

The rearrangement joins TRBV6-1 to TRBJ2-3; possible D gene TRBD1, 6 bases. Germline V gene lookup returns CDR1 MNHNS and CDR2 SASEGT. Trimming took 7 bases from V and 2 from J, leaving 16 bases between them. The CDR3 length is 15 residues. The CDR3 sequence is CASTEKGHPTDTQYF. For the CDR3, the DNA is TGTGCCAGCACCGAAAAGGGACACCCCACAGATACGCAGTATTTT.

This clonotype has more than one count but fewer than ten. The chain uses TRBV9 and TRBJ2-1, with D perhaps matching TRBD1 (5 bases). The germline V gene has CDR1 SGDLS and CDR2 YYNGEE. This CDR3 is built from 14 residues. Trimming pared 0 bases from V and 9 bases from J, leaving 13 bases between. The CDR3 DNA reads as TGTGCCAGCAGCGTAGCTTTCCAGGGAACTGAGCAGTTCTTC. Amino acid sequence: CASSVAFQGTEQFF.

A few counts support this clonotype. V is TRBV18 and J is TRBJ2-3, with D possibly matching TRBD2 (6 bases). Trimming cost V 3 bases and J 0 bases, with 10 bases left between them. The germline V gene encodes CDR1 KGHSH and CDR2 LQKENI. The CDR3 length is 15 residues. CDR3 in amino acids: CASSPGGVSTDTQYF. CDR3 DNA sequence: TGTGCCAGCTCACCCGGGGGAGTTAGCACAGATACGCAGTATTTT.

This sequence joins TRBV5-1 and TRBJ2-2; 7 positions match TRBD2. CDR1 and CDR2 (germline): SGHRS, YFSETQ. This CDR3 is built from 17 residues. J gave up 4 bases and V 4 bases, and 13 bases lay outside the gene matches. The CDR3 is CASSPFRGLLLTGELFF. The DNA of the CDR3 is TGCGCCAGCAGCCCCTTCCGGGGACTACTGCTCACCGGGGAGCTGTTTTTT.